The rows below give T cell receptor beta chains drawn from one sample of a study of cytomegalovirus exposure and HLA in healthy donors. Using immunoSEQ multiplex PCR, the repertoire was profiled, and TCRdb retains in-frame clones only, with some absent. The table has about 86,000 clones, around 79% seen once. Material for sequencing was PBMCs. All receptors derive from a woman between 35 and 50 years old in good health and CMV-seropositive. Each CDR3 is given with its conserved first and last residue. Fields, in order: V gene, clone size, D gene, J gene, CDR3 protein, CDR3 DNA. A D gene is named only where the DNA matches it firmly. Clone sizes are given selectively: once, few, many, or a class where the clone is expanded.

TRBV14	few	NA	TRBJ2-1	CASSQDLSVANEQFF	TGTGCCAGCAGCCAAGATCTGTCGGTCGCAAATGAGCAGTTCTTC
TRBV28	NA	TRBD2	TRBJ2-7	CASSSHAGKLAGEYEQYF	TGTGCCAGCAGTTCCCACGCGGGCAAACTAGCGGGAGAGTACGAGCAGTACTTC
TRBV5-1	NA	TRBD2	TRBJ2-7	CASRDRTGTSGRAAYEQYF	TGCGCCAGCAGGGACCGAACCGGGACTAGCGGGAGGGCCGCCTACGAGCAGTACTTC
TRBV7-2	NA	TRBD1	TRBJ1-4	CASSPRTGTNEKLFF	TGTGCCAGCAGCCCCAGGACAGGAACTAATGAAAAACTGTTTTTT
TRBV10-3	NA	TRBD2	TRBJ2-1	CATIAGGNNEQFF	TGTGCCACAATAGCGGGAGGGAACAATGAGCAGTTCTTC
TRBV6-4	NA	TRBD1	TRBJ1-2	CASSDSDRGNFYGYTF	TGTGCCAGCAGTGATTCCGACAGGGGGAATTTCTATGGCTACACCTTC
TRBV6-5	NA	NA	TRBJ2-7	CASSYGGASATYEQYF	TGTGCCAGCAGTTACGGGGGGGCAAGTGCAACCTACGAGCAGTACTTC
TRBV7-2	NA	NA	TRBJ2-4	CASSRVSTGKNIQYF	TGTGCCAGCAGCCGGGTTTCGACAGGCAAAAACATTCAGTACTTC
TRBV4-1	NA	TRBD2	TRBJ2-7	CASAGGDYEQYF	TGCGCCAGCGCCGGGGGGGACTACGAGCAGTACTTC
TRBV19	once	TRBD2	TRBJ2-1	CASSRDRASGTSGSLGNNEQFF	TGTGCCAGTAGCAGGGACAGGGCCTCCGGGACTAGCGGGAGTTTAGGTAACAATGAGCAGTTCTTC
TRBV4-3	NA	TRBD2	TRBJ2-7	CASSQERFVGSSGAPADEQYF	TGCGCCAGCAGCCAAGAAAGGTTCGTAGGAAGTAGCGGGGCCCCCGCGGACGAGCAGTACTTC
TRBV2	once	NA	TRBJ2-1	CASSEIREPYNEQFF	TGTGCCAGCAGTGAAATACGGGAGCCTTACAATGAGCAGTTCTTC
TRBV19	NA	TRBD2	TRBJ2-7	CASSIFRTSGGTYEQYF	TGTGCCAGTAGTATATTTCGGACTAGCGGGGGGACCTACGAGCAGTACTTC
TRBV19	NA	NA	TRBJ1-2	CASSITANPNPGNYGYTF	TGTGCCAGTAGTATCACGGCCAACCCAAACCCAGGGAACTATGGCTACACCTTC
TRBV9	NA	TRBD2	TRBJ2-3	CASSAGLTTDTQYF	TGTGCCAGCAGCGCGGGACTAACCACAGATACGCAGTATTTT
TRBV28	NA	TRBD2	TRBJ2-7	CASTASGASYEQYF	TGTGCCAGCACCGCAAGCGGGGCCTCCTACGAGCAGTACTTC
TRBV27	NA	TRBD2	TRBJ2-1	CASSWGLAGAGEQFF	TGTGCCAGCAGTTGGGGACTAGCGGGAGCGGGCGAGCAGTTCTTC
TRBV11-3	NA	NA	TRBJ2-1	CASSDRPSEQFF	TGTGCCAGCAGCGACAGGCCTAGTGAGCAGTTCTTC
TRBV27	NA	TRBD2	TRBJ2-1	CASRTSSNEQFF	TGTGCCAGCCGGACTAGCTCCAATGAGCAGTTCTTC
TRBV27	NA	NA	TRBJ2-5	CASSLYPPSRGWETQYF	TGTGCCAGCAGTTTATACCCCCCCTCGAGGGGGTGGGAGACCCAGTACTTC
TRBV25-1	NA	TRBD1	TRBJ2-7	CASSAQGSAYEQYF	TGTGCCAGCAGTGCACAGGGGAGTGCCTACGAGCAGTACTTC
TRBV30	NA	NA	TRBJ1-6	CAWAGTAGSYNSPLHF	TGTGCCTGGGCCGGGACGGCGGGATCCTATAATTCACCCCTCCACTTT